This TCR beta chain was captured by sequencing in a study of blood T cell repertoires in COVID-19. Whole-study context: Sources were T cells, B-cell-depleted T cells, or PBMCs; the material itself was cDNA or gDNA.

As originally analysed: Amplification of reference gene primers was used by the study to estimate nucleated cell counts. The data were produced by immunoSEQ multiplex PCR, yet TCRdb's version contains in-frame clones alone and is incomplete. D and trimming come from the DNA, and the V and J calls and clone size come from that table. The sample lists about 380,000 clones; 85% were seen once. V dropped 2 bases and J dropped 5; count of bases not matched to a gene: 3. The germline V gene has CDR1 WNHNN and CDR2 SYGVQD (reference sequence). This CDR3 has 15 residues. The receptor was derived from a woman aged 18-29 years with acute or convalescent COVID-19. The rearrangement joins TRBV10-1 to TRBJ2-1; 10 bases agree with TRBD2. The sequenced sample was peripheral blood. The CDR3 nucleotides read TGCGCCAGCAGTGAGGCACTAGCGGGGCACAATGAGCAGTTCTTC. It yields the protein CASSEALAGHNEQFF.